This passage covers 16 T cell receptor beta chains from one sample sequenced in a study of beta chain features in type 1 diabetes. The sequenced template was cDNA made from the entire isolated RNA. The repertoire was sequenced with immunoSEQ multiplex PCR; TCRdb's copy has only in-frame clones and lacks some. The sample lists 300,000 to 450,000 clones, roughly 21% seen once, with 0.035% to 0.05% in the top ten. The sample consisted of naive CD4+ T cells from blood. These receptor sequences come from a young woman in good health.

The chain is built from TRBV25-1 and TRBJ2-7; 13 nucleotides match TRBD2. CDR1 MGHDK and CDR2 SYGVNS come from the germline V gene. The CDR3 totals 16 residues. Losses at the gene ends were 1 base for V and 6 bases for J; bases not matched to a gene: 6. The DNA of the CDR3 is TGTGCCAGCAGTGAATCAGGGACTAGCGGGAAAGTCGAGCAGTACTTC. Amino acid sequence: CASSESGTSGKVEQYF.

The genes are TRBV7-9 and TRBJ1-2; D uncertain. Per germline, CDR1 SEHNR and CDR2 FQNEAQ (reference sequence). The V gene lost 1 base and the J gene lost 4 bases, with 16 bases spanning the gap. The CDR3 totals 16 residues. In DNA, the CDR3 is TGTGCCAGCAGCTTAGTCACTTTGGTACAGTTCTATGGCTACACCTTC. Its protein product is CASSLVTLVQFYGYTF.

This clone appeared a few times. The chain couples TRBV30 to TRBJ2-7; maybe TRBD2 (5 bases). Trimming took off 4 bases at V and 6 bases at J, with 19 bases between the two ends. Germline V gene lookup returns CDR1 GTSNPN and CDR2 SVGIG (reference sequence). This CDR3 has 14 residues. This chain's CDR3 is CAWNEASLNGEQYF. As DNA, the CDR3 is TGTGCCTGGAATGAGGCTAGCTTGAACGGCGAGCAGTACTTC.

This clone was counted once. The chain carries TRBV15 and TRBJ1-2, with 7 bases lining up with TRBD1. Germline V gene sequence: CDR1 LNHNV, CDR2 YYDKDF (reference sequence). The CDR3 has 15 residues. The V gene end was trimmed by 2 bases and the J gene end by 3 bases; junction bases not matched to a gene: 6. CDR3 DNA: TGTGCCACCAGCAGAAACAGGGGCCTCGACTATGGCTACACCTTC. Protein product: CATSRNRGLDYGYTF. The full variable domain, with the rest looked up from reference TRBV15 and TRBJ1-2, is DAMVIQNPRYQVTQFGKPVTLSCSQTLNHNVMYWYQQKSSQAPKLLFHYYDKDFNNEADTPDNFQSRRPNTSFCFLDIRSPGLGDTAMYLCATSRNRGLDYGYTFGSGTRLTVV.

This clone was counted between two and nine times. The genes are TRBV14 and TRBJ2-1; no definite D call. In germline, CDR1 is SGHDN, CDR2 FVKESK. Trimming removed 5 bases from V and 4 bases from J, with 12 bases in between. This CDR3 comprises 14 residues. The CDR3 sequence is CASSDPAVYNEQFF. For the CDR3, the DNA is TGTGCCAGCAGCGATCCGGCGGTTTACAATGAGCAGTTCTTC.

This chain links TRBV30 with TRBJ2-3; 9 bases match TRBD2. Germline V gene sequence: CDR1 GTSNPN, CDR2 SVGIG (reference sequence). The CDR3 contains 13 residues. CDR3 sequence reads: CTGGRASTDTQYF. CDR3 coding DNA: TGTACGGGCGGGAGGGCTAGCACAGATACGCAGTATTTT.

This clone came up a few times. This sequence joins TRBV30 and TRBJ1-5, with 7 bases matching TRBD1. Unmatched junction bases numbered 5, after V lost 2 bases and J lost 4 bases. The CDR3 is 14 residues long. The germline CDR1 and CDR2 sequences are GTSNPN and SVGIG (reference sequence). The CDR3 DNA follows: TGTGCCTGGAGTTTCCAGACAGGGAATCAGCCCCAGCATTTT. Protein product: CAWSFQTGNQPQHF.

This clone was counted only a few times. This chain uses TRBV30 with TRBJ2-1, with TRBD2 matching 9 bases. Germline trimming cut 0 bases from V and 7 bases from J; bases unmatched to any gene: 7. The length of the CDR3 is 15 residues. Germline CDR1 is GTSNPN and CDR2 is SVGIG (reference sequence). The CDR3 reads CAWSVFAGGRNEQFF. For the CDR3, the DNA is TGTGCCTGGAGTGTATTCGCGGGGGGGCGGAATGAGCAGTTCTTC.

This clone turned up a few times. V gene TRBV25-1 combines with J gene TRBJ2-5; no clear D. The CDR3 sequence is 15 residues long. V dropped 1 base and J dropped 0 bases, with 9 bases sitting between them. The germline V gene encodes CDR1 MGHDK and CDR2 SYGVNS. The CDR3 sequence is CASSESIEYQETQYF. The CDR3 DNA reads TGTGCCAGCAGTGAATCTATAGAGTACCAAGAGACCCAGTACTTC. Supplemented by reference TRBV25-1 and TRBJ2-5, the full variable domain reads EADIYQTPRYLVIGTGKKITLECSQTMGHDKMYWYQQDPGMELHLIHYSYGVNSTEKGDLSSESTVSRIRTEHFPLTLESARPSHTSQYLCASSESIEYQETQYFGPGTRLLVL.

This chain uses TRBV29-1 with TRBJ2-7; 10 bases fit TRBD2. Germline-derived CDR1 and CDR2 are SQVTM and ANQGSEA. The CDR3 extends over 14 amino acids. The V and J ends lost 2 bases and 2 bases, in that order; junction bases with no gene match: 3. The CDR3 spells CSVERSGGAYEQYF. CDR3 nucleotide sequence: TGCAGCGTTGAAAGGAGCGGGGGGGCCTACGAGCAGTACTTC.

This chain joins TRBV7-2 and TRBJ2-7; a possible D gene is TRBD1 (6 bases). Germline V gives CDR1 SGHTA, CDR2 FQGNSA. The V gene lost 4 bases and the J gene lost 6 bases, with 19 bases spanning the gap. The CDR3 length is 15 residues. The CDR3: CASSSWGLGGGEQYF. DNA of the CDR3: TGTGCCAGCAGCTCATGGGGGCTAGGAGGAGGCGAGCAGTACTTC.

This clone was seen more than once but under ten times. The V and J genes are TRBV2 and TRBJ1-1, with D tentatively TRBD1 (6 bases). Germline V lookup: CDR1 SNHLY, CDR2 FYNNEI. The CDR3 runs to 14 residues. The V gene lost 2 bases and the J gene lost 5 bases, with 12 bases spanning the gap. The CDR3 loop is CASSEYRERTEAFF. CDR3 DNA sequence: TGTGCCAGCAGTGAATACAGGGAACGTACTGAAGCTTTCTTT.

This chain links TRBV18 with TRBJ2-3, with D possibly TRBD1 on 5 matching bases. The CDR3 has 15 amino acids. Germline V gives CDR1 KGHSH, CDR2 LQKENI. The ends were cut back, 3 bases at V and 1 base at J, with 11 bases in the middle. CDR3 residues: CASSPRQGGTDTQYF. DNA of the CDR3: TGTGCCAGCTCACCGAGGCAGGGCGGCACAGATACGCAGTATTTT.

This clone was counted a few times. The genes are TRBV5-1 and TRBJ1-1; a weak D match, TRBD1 (5 bases). Germline CDR1 and CDR2: SGHRS and YFSETQ. V was cut by 1 base and J by 6 bases, with 10 bases left in between. The CDR3 spans 13 residues. The CDR3 sequence: CASSLPGKSEAFF. The CDR3 DNA follows: TGCGCCAGCAGCTTGCCAGGGAAATCTGAAGCTTTCTTT.

This clone occurred a few times. The V call is TRBV4-1, the J call TRBJ2-1, with 10 bases lining up with TRBD1. The junction had 5 bases not matched to a gene; V was cut back by 8 bases and J by 4 bases. CDR1 and CDR2 (germline): MGHRA, YSYEKL. The CDR3 covers 14 residues. The CDR3 is CASARTGGYNEQFF. The CDR3 DNA reads TGCGCCAGCGCCAGGACAGGGGGATACAATGAGCAGTTCTTC.

The chain couples TRBV28 to TRBJ2-7; no definite D call. The V end lost 7 bases, the J end lost 0 bases, and 7 bases lay between the germline ends. This CDR3 is 12 amino acids long. From germline, CDR1 is MDHEN and CDR2 SYDVKM. The CDR3 is CASKVSSYEQYF. The CDR3 DNA sequence: TGTGCCAGCAAAGTGAGCTCCTACGAGCAGTACTTC.